One T cell receptor (beta chain) is described in this entry. Its antigen is undetermined. The data originate from a study of T cells in localized non-small cell lung cancer. Study-level findings and limits: Adjacent lung tissue had a median approximately 57 of the top 100 clones found in the tumor. Uninvolved adjacent lung, not tumor, had the highest T cell clonality.

Only in-frame clones appear in the TCRdb table, and some are missing; sequencing was by immunoSEQ multiplex PCR. The data contain 23,000 or so clones, about 86% of them singletons. CDR3 size: 14 residues. Germline CDR1 is SGHTA and CDR2 is FQGNSA. Trimming took 1 base from V and 1 from J, leaving 7 bases between them. The rearrangement uses TRBV7-2 and TRBJ1-1; D uncertain. This TCR was sampled from a man aged 35 to 69 with stage II lung adenocarcinoma. The material sequenced was PBMCs, taken before any cancer treatment. CDR3 in amino acids: CASSLGSSNTEAFF. Here the CDR3 DNA reads TGTGCCAGCAGCTTAGGCAGTTCGAACACTGAAGCTTTCTTT. Filled out from reference TRBV7-2 and TRBJ1-1, the complete variable domain reads GAGVSQSPSNKVTEKGKDVELRCDPISGHTALYWYRQSLGQGLEFLIYFQGNSAPDKSGLPSDRFSAERTGGSVSTLTIQRTQQEDSAVYLCASSLGSSNTEAFFGQGTRLTVV.